The 16 T cell receptor beta chains in this list originate from one sample, sequenced in a study of cytomegalovirus exposure and HLA in healthy donors. The PCR was carried out with 60 Vbeta primers and 13 Jbeta primers. Assay used: immunoSEQ multiplex PCR; TCRdb lists only in-frame clones, some missing. Altogether around 160,000 clones are present, approximately 80% being singletons, with the ten largest covering about 2.6%. The sequencing sample was made of PBMCs. The receptors shown here come from a woman aged 40 to 50 in good health and CMV-seropositive.

The chain carries TRBV7-2 and TRBJ1-2; D may be TRBD1 (6 bases). The CDR3 covers 12 residues. Germline-derived CDR1 and CDR2 are SGHTA and FQGNSA. Trimming shortened V by 5 bases and J by 4 bases, and 8 bases separated the two germline ends. The CDR3 sequence is CASSRQVYGYTF. The CDR3 nucleotides are TGTGCCAGCAGCAGACAGGTCTATGGCTACACCTTC.

The chain is built from TRBV5-1 and TRBJ2-7; D unclear. V was trimmed by 2 bases and J by 2 bases, leaving 11 bases between them. Germline V gives CDR1 SGHRS, CDR2 YFSETQ. This CDR3 is built from 14 residues. CDR3 nucleotides: TGCGCCAGCAGCTTAGGCGGTTTGACCTACGAGCAGTACTTC. As protein: CASSLGGLTYEQYF.

This sequence joins TRBV14 and TRBJ1-1; 7 bases align to TRBD1. Losses at the gene ends were 1 base for V and 4 bases for J; bases not matched to a gene: 0. Germline loops: CDR1 SGHDN, CDR2 FVKESK. CDR3 length: 13 amino acids. In DNA, the CDR3 is TGTGCCAGCAGCCAAGGACAGGGCACTGAAGCTTTCTTT. Its translation: CASSQGQGTEAFF.

There are a few counts of this clone. The chain couples TRBV2 to TRBJ2-7; D might be TRBD1 (5 bases). Per germline, CDR1 SNHLY and CDR2 FYNNEI. Trimming cost V 6 bases and J 3 bases, with 18 bases left between them. The CDR3 length is 15 residues. The CDR3 nucleotides read TGTGCCAGCAGACGCGACAGTACCCTAGTCTACGAGCAGTACTTC. The encoded protein is CASRRDSTLVYEQYF. The full variable domain, with the rest looked up from reference TRBV2 and TRBJ2-7, is EPEVTQTPSHQVTQMGQEVILRCVPISNHLYFYWYRQILGQKVEFLVSFYNNEISEKSEIFDDQFSVERPDGSNFTLKIRSTKLEDSAMYFCASRRDSTLVYEQYFGPGTRLTVT.

The chain couples TRBV19 to TRBJ2-5; 8 bases agree with TRBD1. The V segment lost 7 bases and the J segment 4 bases; nucleotides outside the gene matches: 8. The CDR3 has 14 amino acids. CDR1 and CDR2 from the germline V gene are LNHDA and SQIVND (reference sequence). The CDR3 loop reads CASKSDDRGETQYF. CDR3 nucleotide sequence: TGTGCCAGTAAAAGCGACGACAGGGGAGAGACCCAGTACTTC. Together with reference TRBV19 and TRBJ2-5, the CDR3 gives the full variable domain: DGGITQSPKYLFRKEGQNVTLSCEQNLNHDAMYWYRQDPGQGLRLIYYSQIVNDFQKGDIAEGYSVSREKKESFPLTVTSAQKNPTAFYLCASKSDDRGETQYFGPGTRLLVL.

This chain joins TRBV27 and TRBJ2-7; TRBD2 matches at 8 bases. This CDR3 comprises 16 residues. Per germline, CDR1 MNHEY and CDR2 SMNVEV (reference sequence). The V gene end was trimmed by 6 bases and the J gene end by 5 bases; junction bases not matched to a gene: 15. CDR3 coding DNA: TGTGCCAGCAGCCCTATCGGGACTAGATTCGTCCACGAGCAGTACTTC. Translating gives CASSPIGTRFVHEQYF.

The chain has TRBV19 and TRBJ2-2; 8 bases line up with TRBD2. The trim removed 7 bases at V and 5 bases at J, leaving 12 bases unmatched. Germline loops: CDR1 LNHDA, CDR2 SQIVND (reference sequence). The CDR3 has 16 residues. Here the CDR3 reads CASNGAGGSRTGELFF. DNA of the CDR3: TGTGCCAGTAACGGCGCGGGAGGTTCGCGGACCGGGGAGCTGTTTTTT.

The chain joins TRBV6-5 to TRBJ1-3; 9 bases line up with TRBD1. The ends lost 6 bases at V and 4 bases at J; junction bases unmatched: 4. This CDR3 contains 14 residues. The germline V gene encodes CDR1 MNHEY and CDR2 SVGAGI. CDR3 amino acids: CASSYRGPGNTIYF. As DNA, the CDR3 is TGTGCCAGCAGCTACAGGGGGCCAGGAAACACCATATATTTT.

This clone was seen a handful of times. The V and J genes are TRBV9 and TRBJ1-1; D remains unclear. The germline CDR1 and CDR2 sequences are SGDLS and YYNGEE. Trimming left V 3 bases short and J 1 base short, with 10 bases between. The CDR3 length is 14 residues. Written as DNA, the CDR3 is TGTGCCAGCAGCGAAAAAATCGGGAACACTGAAGCTTTCTTT. It encodes CASSEKIGNTEAFF.

The V and J genes are TRBV7-8 and TRBJ1-5; the match to TRBD1 covers 10 bases. This CDR3 region has 18 residues. CDR1 is SGHVS, CDR2 FQNEAQ, per germline. J gave up 2 bases and V 4 bases, and 11 bases lay outside the gene matches. In DNA, the CDR3 is TGTGCCAGCAGCTCCACTAGACAGGGGGCGTGGGGCAATCAGCCCCAGCATTTT. Amino acids: CASSSTRQGAWGNQPQHF.

The chain carries TRBV5-1 and TRBJ1-4, with unresolved D. The CDR3 contains 15 residues. Germline lookup yields CDR1 SGHRS and CDR2 YFSETQ. Trimming cost V 4 bases and J 3 bases, with 13 bases left between them. The CDR3 sequence: CASSREAGSNEKLFF. CDR3 sequence (DNA): TGCGCCAGCAGCCGTGAGGCCGGATCTAATGAAAAACTGTTTTTT.

J is TRBJ2-4 and V is TRBV6-5; 7 bases fit TRBD2. The CDR3 contains 15 residues. The V and J ends lost 0 bases and 4 bases, in that order; junction bases with no gene match: 3. In germline, CDR1 is MNHEY, CDR2 SVGAGI. The DNA for the CDR3 is TGTGCCAGCAGTTACTCGAGCGGGATTAAAAACATTCAGTACTTC. It encodes CASSYSSGIKNIQYF.

The V gene is TRBV28, the J gene TRBJ1-5, with TRBD1 matching 8 bases. With 7 bases clipped from V and 7 bases from J, the junction kept 12 bases outside the gene matches. Germline assignment: CDR1 MDHEN and CDR2 SYDVKM. The CDR3 consists of 15 residues. The CDR3 sequence: CASTLNRGERQPQHF. The CDR3 DNA follows: TGTGCCAGCACTCTCAACAGGGGGGAAAGGCAGCCCCAGCATTTT.

The J gene is TRBJ2-1, the V gene TRBV4-1; 8 bases agree with TRBD2. The CDR3 spans 15 residues. V lost 0 bases to trimming and J lost 11 bases; unmatched junction nucleotides: 9. CDR1 and CDR2 (germline): MGHRA, YSYEKL. The CDR3 region is CASSQDRTSLQQQFF. CDR3 in DNA: TGCGCCAGCAGCCAAGATAGGACTAGCCTACAACAGCAGTTCTTC.

This clone occurred a few times. The gene calls are TRBV25-1 and TRBJ1-1; the match to TRBD1 covers 10 bases. The length of the CDR3 is 13 residues. Trimming took 8 bases from V and 11 from J; bases not matched to a gene: 11. Germline loops: CDR1 MGHDK, CDR2 SYGVNS. CDR3 DNA: TGTGCCAGCTCTCCCGGACAGGGGGAGGGGGCTTTCTTT. Its protein product is CASSPGQGEGAFF.

The V call is TRBV28, the J call TRBJ1-3; 7 bases align to TRBD1. CDR3 length equals 17 residues. Losses at the gene ends were 7 bases for V and 2 bases for J; bases not matched to a gene: 14. Germline CDR1 and CDR2: MDHEN and SYDVKM. This chain's CDR3 is CASTRGGQVDAGNTIYF. The CDR3, as DNA: TGTGCCAGCACTCGCGGTGGACAGGTTGATGCTGGAAACACCATATATTTT.